Listed here are 30 T cell receptor beta chains from one sample, sequenced in a study of T cell clonality in common variable immunodeficiency. Clones were sequenced by immunoSEQ multiplex PCR, and TCRdb holds only the in-frame ones, with some missing. Recorded here are fewer than 50,000 clones, none singletons. The sample taken for sequencing was peripheral blood mononuclear cells. The receptors derive from a person aged 18-70 years in good health.

Many counts were recorded for this clone. The read stops 3 residues short of the end of the CDR3; the missing end is completed from the germline J gene. The rearrangement joins TRBV12-3 or TRBV12-4 to TRBJ1-2; weak D call: TRBD1 (5 bases). The V and J ends lost 6 bases and 4 bases respectively, with 15 bases between them. This CDR3 has 14 amino acids. The DNA read from the CDR3 is TGTGCCAGCAGCCGCGGAGGGGAGCGCTATGGC. Translating gives CASSRGGERYG. The whole CDR3 protein is CASSRGGERYGYTF.

This clone occurred many times. The read stops 3 residues short of the end of the CDR3; the missing end is completed from the germline J gene. The chain employs TRBV5-1 and TRBJ1-4; possible D gene TRBD1, 5 bases. CDR1 is SGHRS and CDR2 is YFSETQ in the germline V gene. The CDR3 has 15 amino acids. V lost 4 bases, J lost 5 bases, and 15 bases lay in between. The sequenced CDR3 bases are TGCGCCAGCAGCACTGATTTCTCAGGGAATGAAAAA. Residues: CASSTDFSGNEK. The whole CDR3 sequence reads CASSTDFSGNEKLFF.

This clone was observed at least ten times. The DNA ends 3 residues before the CDR3 does, and the rest of the CDR3 is filled in from the germline J gene. This rearrangement joins TRBV11-2 to TRBJ1-1; TRBD1 matches 7 bases. With V trimmed by 3 bases and J by 4 bases, 8 bases remained unmatched. Germline values: CDR1 SGHAT, CDR2 FQNNGV. The CDR3 has 15 residues. The sequenced part of the CDR3 DNA is TGTGCCAGCAGCTTTCAGGGGGAGTTGGCCACTGAA. This translates into CASSFQGELATE. The full CDR3 protein is CASSFQGELATEAFF. Using reference TRBV11-2 and TRBJ1-1 for the parts outside the CDR3, the full variable domain is EAGVAQSPRYKIIEKRQSVAFWCNPISGHATLYWYQQILGQGPKLLIQFQNNGVVDDSQLPKDRFSAERLKGVDSTLKIQPAKLEDSAVYLCASSFQGELATEAFFGQGTRLTVV.

Many counts were recorded for this clone. The CDR3 end falls 3 residues outside the read, so it is completed with the germline J gene. The chain recombines TRBV5-1 with TRBJ2-7; 9 bases agree with TRBD1. The junction had 4 bases not matched to a gene; V was cut back by 2 bases and J by 4 bases. Germline CDR1 is SGHRS and CDR2 is YFSETQ. The CDR3 length is 14 residues. The CDR3 sequence: CASSFDRGGYEQYF. CDR3 bases read: TGCGCCAGCAGCTTTGACAGGGGGGGATACGAG.

This clone showed up many times. The CDR3 extends 3 residues past the end of the read, so its final part is completed from the germline J gene. The chain is built from TRBV7-9 and TRBJ1-2; unclear D gene. Germline lookup yields CDR1 SEHNR and CDR2 FQNEAQ (reference sequence). The CDR3 extends over 14 amino acids. Trimming took 2 bases from V and 6 from J, leaving 13 bases between them. Partial CDR3 DNA: TGTGCCAGCAGCTTATGGCTCGCGGTAGATGGC. Its translation: CASSLWLAVDG. The whole CDR3 sequence reads CASSLWLAVDGYTF.

There are many counts of this clone. The CDR3 end lies 3 residues beyond the end of the read and is filled in from the germline J gene. The chain employs TRBV5-4 and TRBJ2-1, with D perhaps TRBD2 (5 bases). Trimming pared 4 bases from V and 9 bases from J, leaving 11 bases between. Germline lookup yields CDR1 SGHNT and CDR2 YYREEE (reference sequence). The CDR3 is 12 residues long. CDR3 DNA (partial): TGTGCCAGCAGCCACATCCGGGGTGAG. It encodes CASSHIRGE. The complete CDR3 protein is CASSHIRGEQFF.

Many counts were recorded for this clone. The CDR3 loop is CSASLAGVIDTQYF. CDR3 DNA (partial): TGCAGTGCTAGTCTAGCGGGGGTCATTGATACG. The rearrangement uses TRBV20-1 and TRBJ2-3; 10 bases line up with TRBD2. Coverage ceases 3 residues before the CDR3 finishes, and the germline J gene fills in the end. CDR1 and CDR2 (germline): DFQATT, SNEGSKA (reference sequence). This CDR3 has 14 residues. The J segment lost 6 bases and the V segment lost 3 bases, leaving 6 bases of the junction unmatched.

Comments on this clone: A read error may explain this, as a much larger clone is one base away. The read ends 3 residues early relative to the CDR3; the germline J gene fills the gap. The V gene is TRBV19, the J gene TRBJ2-1; TRBD2 matches 9 bases. After removal of 3 bases from V and 5 bases from J, the junction contained 5 bases not matched to a gene. Germline V gene sequence: CDR1 LNHDA, CDR2 SQIVND (reference sequence). The CDR3 runs 15 residues. Incomplete CDR3 DNA: TGTGCCAGTAGTATCCGGGGGACTAGCAACAATGAG. Amino acids: CASSIRGTSNNE. The full CDR3 sequence reads CASSIRGTSNNEQFF.

Many counts were recorded for this clone. CDR3 in amino acids: CASSQVTFQGHSNQPQHF. The covered CDR3 bases are TGTGCCAGCAGCCAAGTTACTTTTCAGGGACATAGCAATCAGCCC. The chain uses TRBV4-2 and TRBJ1-5, with D perhaps matching TRBD1 (6 bases). The CDR3 end is not reached by the read, which stops 3 residues before it; the germline J gene fills it in. Looked up from germline, CDR1 is LGHNA and CDR2 is YNFKEQ. Trimming stripped 1 base from V and 0 bases from J, with 16 bases between. This CDR3 is built from 18 residues.

This clone has ten or more counts. The CDR3 goes on 3 residues after the read ends, and that part is filled in from the germline J gene. Other DNA sequences within the sample encode an identical CDR3. V is TRBV7-8 and J is TRBJ2-7; 7 bases match TRBD1. Trimming took 4 bases from V and 6 from J; bases not matched to a gene: 9. The CDR3 runs 14 residues. Germline assignment: CDR1 SGHVS and CDR2 FQNEAQ. CDR3: CASSSRTGRGEQYF. The DNA read from the CDR3 is TGTGCCAGCAGCTCACGGACAGGCCGAGGCGAG.

This clone was counted at least ten times. The chain's CDR3 is CASSLVRGAYEQYF. The covered CDR3 bases are TGTGCCAGCAGTTTGGTCAGGGGAGCCTACGAG. The rearrangement links TRBV28 to TRBJ2-7, with D maybe TRBD1 (6 bases). The CDR3 end lies 3 residues beyond the end of the read and is filled in from the germline J gene. V was trimmed by 3 bases and J by 2 bases, leaving 11 bases between them. CDR3 length equals 14 residues. Germline V gene lookup returns CDR1 MDHEN and CDR2 SYDVKM.

At least ten counts were recorded for this clone. The sequenced part of the CDR3 DNA is TGTGCCAGCAGTTTAAAGCGGGAGGGTGTGGACAATGAG. The encoded protein is CASSLKREGVDNE. The full CDR3 sequence reads CASSLKREGVDNEQFF. V is TRBV12-3 or TRBV12-4 and J is TRBJ2-1; 10 bases fit TRBD2. Sequencing ends 3 residues short of the CDR3 end; the germline J gene provides the rest. This CDR3 has 16 amino acids. With 2 bases clipped from V and 5 bases from J, the junction kept 6 bases outside the gene matches.

This clone showed up many times. The CDR3 end is not reached by the read, which stops 3 residues before it; the germline J gene fills it in. The genes are TRBV28 and TRBJ1-3; D is perhaps TRBD1 (5 bases). The germline V gene encodes CDR1 MDHEN and CDR2 SYDVKM. This CDR3 has 13 residues. V was pared by 4 bases and J by 9 bases, with 13 bases between. The part of the CDR3 DNA that was read is TGTGCCAGCAGTTACACTGACAGCTCCACC. Translated: CASSYTDSST. The CDR3 in full is CASSYTDSSTIYF.

This clone was seen repeatedly, ten times or more. Coverage ceases 3 residues before the CDR3 finishes, and the germline J gene fills in the end. This rearrangement joins TRBV14 to TRBJ2-3, with 9 nucleotides matching TRBD2. Germline V gives CDR1 SGHDN, CDR2 FVKESK. The CDR3 consists of 14 residues. Losses at the gene ends were 4 bases for V and 1 base for J; bases not matched to a gene: 0. The sequenced part of the CDR3 DNA is TGTGCCAGCAGCCGCGGGGGGGGCACAGATACG. The encoded protein is CASSRGGGTDT. From start to end, the CDR3 is CASSRGGGTDTQYF.

This clone was seen at least ten times. The CDR3 end is not reached by the read, which stops 3 residues before it; the germline J gene fills it in. J is TRBJ2-3 and V is TRBV9; 13 nucleotides align to TRBD2. Germline CDR1 reads SGDLS; CDR2 reads YYNGEE. The CDR3 spans 16 residues. The V gene end was trimmed by 4 bases and the J gene end by 5 bases; junction bases not matched to a gene: 7. The covered CDR3 bases are TGTGCCAGCAGCCCCGGGACTAGCGGGGCGAGAGATACG. Translated: CASSPGTSGARDT. The full CDR3 is CASSPGTSGARDTQYF.

This clone has at least ten counts. The CDR3 extends 3 residues past the end of the read, so its final part is completed from the germline J gene. This rearrangement joins TRBV19 to TRBJ1-6, with 9 nucleotides matching TRBD1. The CDR3 consists of 14 residues. Germline V lookup: CDR1 LNHDA, CDR2 SQIVND (reference sequence). V shed 7 bases and J 7 bases; nucleotides not matched to a gene: 5. CDR3 residues: CASTGQGLNSPLHF. The DNA read from the CDR3 is TGTGCCAGTACCGGACAGGGGTTGAATTCACCC.

This clone was observed many times. From the germline J gene comes the end of the CDR3, since the read stops 3 residues before it. The chain combines TRBV11-2 with TRBJ2-7; 8 nucleotides align to TRBD1. Looked up from germline, CDR1 is SGHAT and CDR2 is FQNNGV. V lost 2 bases and J lost 3; bases outside the gene matches: 6. The CDR3 contains 15 residues. The part of the CDR3 DNA that was read is TGTGCCAGCAGCTTACAGGGGGCCTGGGGCTACGAG. It codes for CASSLQGAWGYE. In full, the CDR3 reads CASSLQGAWGYEQYF.

The sample holds many counts of this clone. CDR3 bases read: TGTGCCAGCAGCGCGGGAGGTGTTCTAGGAGAGACC. Protein: CASSAGGVLGET. The whole CDR3 is CASSAGGVLGETQYF. The chain links TRBV13 to TRBJ2-5, with 8 bases matching TRBD2. The CDR3 end lies 3 residues beyond the end of the read and is filled in from the germline J gene. Germline CDR1 and CDR2: PRHDT and FYEKMQ (reference sequence). V shed 5 bases and J 4 bases; nucleotides not matched to a gene: 9. The CDR3 consists of 15 residues.

This clone was counted at least ten times. The missing CDR3 end, 3 residues past where the read stops, is filled in from the germline J gene. The genes are TRBV19 and TRBJ1-2; D is uncertain. The CDR3 runs 14 residues. CDR1 and CDR2 (germline): LNHDA, SQIVND (reference sequence). The V and J ends lost 6 bases and 4 bases respectively, with 15 bases between them. CDR3 protein: CASSPRHNGYGYTF. CDR3 bases read: TGTGCCAGTAGCCCCAGACACAATGGCTATGGC.

This clone appeared many times. Read coverage stops 3 residues before the CDR3 terminus; the germline J gene supplies the remainder. The chain employs TRBV19 and TRBJ1-4, with D unclear. Germline V gives CDR1 LNHDA, CDR2 SQIVND (reference sequence). The CDR3 sequence is 17 residues long. Trimming pared 8 bases from V and 0 bases from J, leaving 19 bases between. The covered CDR3 bases are TGTGCCAGTGCGAGATTCCTACTGAGTGCAACTAATGAAAAA. Translating gives CASARFLLSATNEK. The full CDR3 reads CASARFLLSATNEKLFF. The full variable domain, in which reference TRBV19 and TRBJ1-4 provide the parts outside the CDR3, is DGGITQSPKYLFRKEGQNVTLSCEQNLNHDAMYWYRQDPGQGLRLIYYSQIVNDFQKGDIAEGYSVSREKKESFPLTVTSAQKNPTAFYLCASARFLLSATNEKLFFGSGTQLSVL.

This clone appeared many times. With the read ending 3 residues before the CDR3 end, the germline J gene is used to fill in that end. The chain has TRBV28 and TRBJ2-6; TRBD2 agrees at 11 bases. The CDR3 extends over 18 amino acids. The V gene end was trimmed by 5 bases and the J gene end by 0 bases; junction bases not matched to a gene: 6. Germline V gene sequence: CDR1 MDHEN, CDR2 SYDVKM. The DNA read from the CDR3 is TGTGCCAGCAGTCAAACTAGCGGGAGCGGCTCTGGGGCCAACGTC. Protein sequence: CASSQTSGSGSGANV. The whole CDR3 sequence is CASSQTSGSGSGANVLTF.

This clone was observed many times. The read gets to within 3 residues of the CDR3 end, and the germline J gene fills in the rest. The chain joins TRBV5-1 to TRBJ2-2, with D perhaps matching TRBD2 (7 bases). V lost 0 bases and J lost 4, with 16 bases in between. The CDR3 consists of 17 residues. Germline values: CDR1 SGHRS, CDR2 YFSETQ. The sequenced part of the CDR3 DNA is TGCGCCAGCAGCTTGGCCGGTGGGGGGGCCGTCACCGGGGAG. It is translated as CASSLAGGGAVTGE. The whole CDR3 reads CASSLAGGGAVTGELFF.

This clone was recorded many times. The read is 3 residues too short to cover the CDR3 end, so that end is filled in from the germline J gene. The V and J genes are TRBV30 and TRBJ2-1, with 15 bases that match TRBD2. CDR3 length: 16 amino acids. The germline V gene has CDR1 GTSNPN and CDR2 SVGIG (reference sequence). The junction had 7 bases not matched to a gene; V was cut back by 2 bases and J by 8 bases. The CDR3 bases that were read are TGTGCCTGGAGTTTTCCCGGGACTAGCGGGAGGTATGAG. This sequence encodes CAWSFPGTSGRYE. Given in full, the CDR3 is CAWSFPGTSGRYEQFF.

Details on this clone: The read ends 3 residues early relative to the CDR3; the germline J gene fills the gap. This chain connects TRBV7-6 to TRBJ1-2; 7 bases map to TRBD1. Germline V gives CDR1 SGHVS, CDR2 FNYEAQ. CDR3 size: 16 residues. The covered CDR3 bases are TGTGCCAGCAGCCTAAACTACAGGGGAGGACACAATGAC. This sequence encodes CASSLNYRGGHND. Given in full, the CDR3 is CASSLNYRGGHNDYTF.

This clone was seen ten or more times. Read sequence stops 3 residues before the CDR3 end, and the germline J gene provides the missing end. This chain uses TRBV10-3 with TRBJ2-1; D is ambiguous. Germline CDR1 reads ENHRY; CDR2 reads SYGVKD. Deletions cut 2 bases from V and 8 bases from J, with 16 bases between. The CDR3 has 15 residues. Partial CDR3 DNA: TGTGCCATCAGTGAGAGTAGTACCAAGAGCGATGAG. Its protein is CAISESSTKSDE. The entire CDR3 reads CAISESSTKSDEQFF.

The table lists this clone with many counts. One end of the junction varies from germline; a read error may be responsible. The observed sequence ends 3 residues before the CDR3 terminus, with the missing tail filled in from the germline J gene. This sequence joins TRBV7-7 and TRBJ2-3; tentatively, D is TRBD2 (5 bases). There are 16 residues in the CDR3. Germline assignment: CDR1 SSHAT and CDR2 FNYEAQ (reference sequence). The CDR3 DNA, read in part, is TGTGCTAGCAGCTTTCCTACAGAGCGGTTCACAGATACG. This gives the protein CASSFPTERFTDT. The CDR3 in full is CASSFPTERFTDTQYF.

This clone was seen repeatedly, ten times or more. The CDR3 extends 3 residues past the end of the read, so its final part is completed from the germline J gene. The chain links TRBV5-5 to TRBJ1-1, with D perhaps TRBD1 (5 bases). Germline assignment: CDR1 SGHKS and CDR2 YYEKEE (reference sequence). This CDR3 contains 14 residues. V shed 1 base and J shed 1 base, with 8 bases lying between them. CDR3 bases read: TGTGCCAGCAGCTTGAGCAGGGCGAACACTGAA. Its protein is CASSLSRANTE. The CDR3 as a whole reads CASSLSRANTEAFF.

This clone has ten or more counts. The CDR3 end is not reached by the read, which stops 3 residues before it; the germline J gene fills it in. This sequence joins TRBV27 and TRBJ1-2; the match to TRBD1 covers 11 bases. After removal of 2 bases from V and 7 bases from J, the junction contained 12 bases not matched to a gene. The CDR3 consists of 17 residues. Germline lookup yields CDR1 MNHEY and CDR2 SMNVEV (reference sequence). The sequenced CDR3 bases are TGTGCCAGCAGTTTACAAGGGACAGGGGGTCCCTTAGGTGGC. Amino acid sequence: CASSLQGTGGPLGG. The whole CDR3 protein reads CASSLQGTGGPLGGYTF.

Ten or more counts support this clone. The sequence runs out 3 residues before the end of the CDR3; the remainder is reconstructed from the germline J gene. V usage is TRBV20-1 and J usage is TRBJ2-5, with unresolved D. The CDR3 is made up of 12 amino acids. CDR1 and CDR2 from the germline V gene are DFQATT and SNEGSKA (reference sequence). Trimming took 4 bases from V and 5 from J, leaving 11 bases between them. This CDR3 is CSATRTPETQYF. Incomplete CDR3 DNA: TGCAGTGCTACCAGAACGCCGGAGACC.

This clone was observed many times. The read ends 3 residues early relative to the CDR3; the germline J gene fills the gap. The rearrangement links TRBV5-4 to TRBJ1-2, with a weak D call TRBD1 (5 bases). Germline CDR1 SGHNT, CDR2 YYREEE (reference sequence). This CDR3 comprises 14 residues. The V end was cut by 6 bases, the J end by 5 bases, with 17 bases between. CDR3 sequence: CASTPTGQGYGYTF. Incomplete CDR3 DNA: TGTGCCAGCACCCCCACCGGGCAGGGATATGGC.